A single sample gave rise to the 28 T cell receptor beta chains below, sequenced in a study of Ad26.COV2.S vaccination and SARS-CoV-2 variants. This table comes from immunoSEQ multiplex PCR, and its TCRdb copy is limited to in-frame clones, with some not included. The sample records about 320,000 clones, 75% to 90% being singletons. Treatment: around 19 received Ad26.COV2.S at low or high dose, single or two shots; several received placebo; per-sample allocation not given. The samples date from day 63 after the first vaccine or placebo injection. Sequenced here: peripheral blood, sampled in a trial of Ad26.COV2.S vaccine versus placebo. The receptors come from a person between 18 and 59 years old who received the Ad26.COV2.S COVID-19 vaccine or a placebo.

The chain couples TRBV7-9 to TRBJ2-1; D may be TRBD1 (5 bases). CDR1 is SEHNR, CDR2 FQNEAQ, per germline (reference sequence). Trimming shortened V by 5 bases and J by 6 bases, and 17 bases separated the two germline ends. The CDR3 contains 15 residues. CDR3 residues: CASSKTGHDSNEQFF. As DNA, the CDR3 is TGTGCCAGCAGCAAAACCGGACATGACAGCAATGAGCAGTTCTTC.

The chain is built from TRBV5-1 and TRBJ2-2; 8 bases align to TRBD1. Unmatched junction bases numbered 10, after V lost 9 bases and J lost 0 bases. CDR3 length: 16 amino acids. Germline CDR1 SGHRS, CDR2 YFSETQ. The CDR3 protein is CATTQMTGANTGELFF. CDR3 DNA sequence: TGCGCCACCACTCAGATGACAGGGGCGAACACCGGGGAGCTGTTTTTT.

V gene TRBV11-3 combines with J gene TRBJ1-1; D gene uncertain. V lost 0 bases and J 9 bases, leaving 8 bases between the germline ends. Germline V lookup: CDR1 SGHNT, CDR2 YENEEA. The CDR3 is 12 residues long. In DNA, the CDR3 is TGTGCCAGCAGCTTAGAGGGGATCAAAGCTTTCTTT. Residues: CASSLEGIKAFF.

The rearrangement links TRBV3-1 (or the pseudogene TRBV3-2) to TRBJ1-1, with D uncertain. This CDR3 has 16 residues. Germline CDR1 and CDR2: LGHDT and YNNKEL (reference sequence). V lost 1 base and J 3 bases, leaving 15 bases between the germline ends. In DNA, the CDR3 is TGTGCCAGCAGCCAAGTTCGAGGATTTCGGGACACTGAAGCTTTCTTT. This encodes CASSQVRGFRDTEAFF.

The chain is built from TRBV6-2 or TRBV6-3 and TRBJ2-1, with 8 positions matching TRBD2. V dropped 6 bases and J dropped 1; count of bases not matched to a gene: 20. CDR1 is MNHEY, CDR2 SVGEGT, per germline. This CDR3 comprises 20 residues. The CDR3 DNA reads TGTGCCAGCAGCCTCTCCCGAAGGATACGGGAGGGCCAGTCCTACAATGAGCAGTTCTTC. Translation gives CASSLSRRIREGQSYNEQFF.

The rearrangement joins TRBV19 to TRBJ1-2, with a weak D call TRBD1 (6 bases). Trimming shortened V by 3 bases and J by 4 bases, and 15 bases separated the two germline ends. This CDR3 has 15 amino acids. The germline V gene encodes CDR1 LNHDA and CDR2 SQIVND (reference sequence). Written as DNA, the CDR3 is TGTGCCAGTAGTATTGATTACAGGGAAGGCTATGGCTACACCTTC. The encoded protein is CASSIDYREGYGYTF.

The CDR3 DNA sequence: TGTGCCAGTAGTCAAGACAGGCACTCCTACGAGCAGTACTTC. It specifies CASSQDRHSYEQYF. This sequence joins TRBV19 and TRBJ2-7; D perhaps matches TRBD1 (6 bases). Germline V gene sequence: CDR1 LNHDA, CDR2 SQIVND (reference sequence). CDR3 length: 14 amino acids. Trimming stripped 5 bases from V and 0 bases from J, with 11 bases between.

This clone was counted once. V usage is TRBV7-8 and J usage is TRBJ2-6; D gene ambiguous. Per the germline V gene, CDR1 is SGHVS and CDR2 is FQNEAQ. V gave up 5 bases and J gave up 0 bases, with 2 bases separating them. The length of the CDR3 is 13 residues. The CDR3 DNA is TGTGCCAGCAGCCACTCTGGGGCCAACGTCCTGACTTTC. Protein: CASSHSGANVLTF.

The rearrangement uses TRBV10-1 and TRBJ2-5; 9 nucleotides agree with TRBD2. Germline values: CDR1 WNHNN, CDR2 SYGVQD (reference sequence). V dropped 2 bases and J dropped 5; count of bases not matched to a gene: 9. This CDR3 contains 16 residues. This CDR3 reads CASSETSGGPLETQYF. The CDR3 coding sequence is TGCGCCAGCAGTGAGACCAGCGGGGGGCCCCTGGAGACCCAGTACTTC.

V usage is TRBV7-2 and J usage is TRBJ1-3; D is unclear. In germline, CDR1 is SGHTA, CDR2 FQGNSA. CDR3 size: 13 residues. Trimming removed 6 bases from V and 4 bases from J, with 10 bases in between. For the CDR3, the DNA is TGTGCCAGCAGTCCAACGTCGGGAAACACCATATATTTT. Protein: CASSPTSGNTIYF. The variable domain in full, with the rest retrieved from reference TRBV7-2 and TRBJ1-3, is GAGVSQSPSNKVTEKGKDVELRCDPISGHTALYWYRQSLGQGLEFLIYFQGNSAPDKSGLPSDRFSAERTGGSVSTLTIQRTQQEDSAVYLCASSPTSGNTIYFGEGSWLTVV.

CDR3 amino acids: CASSPAPRASTDTQYF. In DNA form, the CDR3 reads TGCGCCAGCAGCCCCGCCCCACGGGCTAGCACAGATACGCAGTATTTT. The J gene is TRBJ2-3, the V gene TRBV4-1; D uncertain. The CDR3 contains 16 residues. Looked up from germline, CDR1 is MGHRA and CDR2 is YSYEKL. The ends were cut back, 4 bases at V and 0 bases at J, with 14 bases in the middle.

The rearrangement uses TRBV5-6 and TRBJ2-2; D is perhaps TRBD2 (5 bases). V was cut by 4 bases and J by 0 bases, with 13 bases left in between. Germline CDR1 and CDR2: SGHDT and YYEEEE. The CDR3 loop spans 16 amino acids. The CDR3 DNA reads TGTGCCAGCAGCCACTCACTGAGGGCGAACACCGGGGAGCTGTTTTTT. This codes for CASSHSLRANTGELFF.

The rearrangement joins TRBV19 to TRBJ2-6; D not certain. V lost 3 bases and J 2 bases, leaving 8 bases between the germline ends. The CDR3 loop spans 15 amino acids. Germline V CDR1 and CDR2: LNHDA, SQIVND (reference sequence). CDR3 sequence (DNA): TGTGCCAGTAGTATCGGAGTGACTGGGGCCAACGTCCTGACTTTC. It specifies CASSIGVTGANVLTF.

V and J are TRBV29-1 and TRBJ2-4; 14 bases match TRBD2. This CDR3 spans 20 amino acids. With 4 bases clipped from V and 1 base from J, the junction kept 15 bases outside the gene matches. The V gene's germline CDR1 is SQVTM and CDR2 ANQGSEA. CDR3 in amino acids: CSVGEGLAGGRGSAKNIQYF. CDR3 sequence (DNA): TGCAGCGTTGGAGAAGGACTAGCGGGAGGAAGGGGGAGCGCCAAAAACATTCAGTACTTC. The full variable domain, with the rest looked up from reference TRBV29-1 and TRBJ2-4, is SAVISQKPSRDICQRGTSLTIQCQVDSQVTMMFWYRQQPGQSLTLIATANQGSEATYESGFVIDKFPISRPNLTFSTLTVSNMSPEDSSIYLCSVGEGLAGGRGSAKNIQYFGAGTRLSVL.

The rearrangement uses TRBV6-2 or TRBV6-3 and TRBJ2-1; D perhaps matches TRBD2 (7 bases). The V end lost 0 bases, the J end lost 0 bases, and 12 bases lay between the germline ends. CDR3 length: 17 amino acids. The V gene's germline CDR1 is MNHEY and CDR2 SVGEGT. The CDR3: CASSYSGGGLSYNEQFF. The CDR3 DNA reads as TGTGCCAGCAGTTACTCGGGGGGGGGCCTCTCCTACAATGAGCAGTTCTTC.

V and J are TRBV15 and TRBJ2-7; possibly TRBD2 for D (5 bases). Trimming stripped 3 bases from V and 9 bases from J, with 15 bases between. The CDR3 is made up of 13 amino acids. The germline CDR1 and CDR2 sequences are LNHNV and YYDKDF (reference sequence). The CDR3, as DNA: TGTGCCACCAGCAGTGAGAATACGGGATGGCAGTACGTC. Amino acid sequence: CATSSENTGWQYV.

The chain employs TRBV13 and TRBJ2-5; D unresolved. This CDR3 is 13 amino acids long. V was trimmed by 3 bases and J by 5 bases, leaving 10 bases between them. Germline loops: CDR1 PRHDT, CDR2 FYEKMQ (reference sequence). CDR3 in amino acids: CASSLDGVETQYF. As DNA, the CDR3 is TGTGCCAGCAGCTTGGATGGCGTGGAGACCCAGTACTTC.

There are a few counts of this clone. CDR3 loop: CASSEAGRAEQPQHF. CDR3 in DNA: TGTGCCAGCAGTGAAGCGGGCAGGGCGGAACAGCCCCAGCATTTT. The chain carries TRBV6-1 and TRBJ1-5; maybe TRBD1 (5 bases). CDR3 length equals 15 residues. V was cut by 0 bases and J by 7 bases, with 13 bases left in between. Germline V lookup: CDR1 MNHNS, CDR2 SASEGT.

CDR3 sequence: CASSPHRPANTNYGYTF. The CDR3 nucleotides read TGTGCCAGCAGCCCCCACCGACCAGCGAACACTAACTATGGCTACACCTTC. This sequence joins TRBV3-1 (or the pseudogene TRBV3-2) and TRBJ1-2; no reliable D call. This CDR3 comprises 17 residues. Deletions cut 4 bases from V and 0 bases from J, with 18 bases between. Germline assignment: CDR1 LGHDT and CDR2 YNNKEL (reference sequence).

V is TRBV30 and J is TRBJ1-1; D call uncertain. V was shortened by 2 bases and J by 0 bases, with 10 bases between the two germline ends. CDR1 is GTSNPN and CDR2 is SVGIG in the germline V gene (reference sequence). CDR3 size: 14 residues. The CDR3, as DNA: TGTGCCTGGAGTATGACTTCGGTGAACACTGAAGCTTTCTTT. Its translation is CAWSMTSVNTEAFF.

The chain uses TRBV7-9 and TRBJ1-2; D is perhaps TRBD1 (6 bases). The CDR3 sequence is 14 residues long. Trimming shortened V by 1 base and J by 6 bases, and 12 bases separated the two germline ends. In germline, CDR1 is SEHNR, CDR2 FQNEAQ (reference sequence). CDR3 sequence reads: CASSLETGANGYTF. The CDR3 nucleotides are TGTGCCAGCAGCTTAGAGACGGGGGCGAATGGCTACACCTTC.

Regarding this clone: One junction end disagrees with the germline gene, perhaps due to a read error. This chain's CDR3 is CATSEGGSSYNEQFF. CDR3 nucleotides: TGTGCCACAAGTGAGGGGGGGAGCTCCTACAATGAGCAGTTCTTC. The chain employs TRBV24-1 and TRBJ2-1; tentative D call: TRBD2 (7 bases). Per the germline V gene, CDR1 is KGHDR and CDR2 is SFDVKD. The CDR3 covers 15 residues.

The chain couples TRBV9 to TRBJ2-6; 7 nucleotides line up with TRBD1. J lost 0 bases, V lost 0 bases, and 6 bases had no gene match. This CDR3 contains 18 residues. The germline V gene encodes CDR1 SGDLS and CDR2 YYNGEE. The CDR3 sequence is CASSVAGTAVSGANVLTF. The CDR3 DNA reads TGTGCCAGCAGCGTAGCTGGGACAGCTGTCTCTGGGGCCAACGTCCTGACTTTC.

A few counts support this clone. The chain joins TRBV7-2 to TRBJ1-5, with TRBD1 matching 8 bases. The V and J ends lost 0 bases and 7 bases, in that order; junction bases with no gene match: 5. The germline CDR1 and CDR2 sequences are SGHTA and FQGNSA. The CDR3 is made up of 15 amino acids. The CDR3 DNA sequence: TGTGCCAGCAGCTTAGCCTCTGCAGGGGGCCAGCCCCAGCATTTT. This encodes CASSLASAGGQPQHF.

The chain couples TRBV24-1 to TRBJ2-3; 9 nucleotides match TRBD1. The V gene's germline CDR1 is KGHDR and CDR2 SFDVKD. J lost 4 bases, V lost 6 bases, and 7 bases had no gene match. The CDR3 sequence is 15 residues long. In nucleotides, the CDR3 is TGTGCCACCAGTCTCGGACAGGGGAATGCAGATACGCAGTATTTT. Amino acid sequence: CATSLGQGNADTQYF.

CDR3 sequence reads: CATRLAGGDEQYF. The CDR3 region has the DNA TGTGCCACCAGACTAGCGGGGGGGGATGAGCAGTACTTC. The V call is TRBV6-6, the J call TRBJ2-7; 14 bases map to TRBD2. With 10 bases clipped from V and 7 bases from J, the junction kept 6 bases outside the gene matches. There are 13 residues in the CDR3. Per germline, CDR1 MNHNY and CDR2 SVGAGI (reference sequence).

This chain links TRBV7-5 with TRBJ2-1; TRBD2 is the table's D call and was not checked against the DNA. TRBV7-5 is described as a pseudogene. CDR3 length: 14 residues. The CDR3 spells CARSGQLDDDEQFF. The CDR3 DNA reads TGTGCCAGAAGCGGCCAACTAGATGACGATGAGCAGTTCTTC.

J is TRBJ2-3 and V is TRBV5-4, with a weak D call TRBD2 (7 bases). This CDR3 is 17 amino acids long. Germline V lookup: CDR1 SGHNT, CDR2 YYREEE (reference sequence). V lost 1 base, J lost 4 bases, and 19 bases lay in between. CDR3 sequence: CASSLWGRGGPSDTQYF. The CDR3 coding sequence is TGTGCCAGCAGCTTGTGGGGGCGGGGAGGGCCCTCAGATACGCAGTATTTT. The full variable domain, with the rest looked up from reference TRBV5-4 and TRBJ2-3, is ETGVTQSPTHLIKTRGQQVTLRCSSQSGHNTVSWYQQALGQGPQFIFQYYREEENGRGNFPPRFSGLQFPNYSSELNVNALELDDSALYLCASSLWGRGGPSDTQYFGPGTRLTVL.